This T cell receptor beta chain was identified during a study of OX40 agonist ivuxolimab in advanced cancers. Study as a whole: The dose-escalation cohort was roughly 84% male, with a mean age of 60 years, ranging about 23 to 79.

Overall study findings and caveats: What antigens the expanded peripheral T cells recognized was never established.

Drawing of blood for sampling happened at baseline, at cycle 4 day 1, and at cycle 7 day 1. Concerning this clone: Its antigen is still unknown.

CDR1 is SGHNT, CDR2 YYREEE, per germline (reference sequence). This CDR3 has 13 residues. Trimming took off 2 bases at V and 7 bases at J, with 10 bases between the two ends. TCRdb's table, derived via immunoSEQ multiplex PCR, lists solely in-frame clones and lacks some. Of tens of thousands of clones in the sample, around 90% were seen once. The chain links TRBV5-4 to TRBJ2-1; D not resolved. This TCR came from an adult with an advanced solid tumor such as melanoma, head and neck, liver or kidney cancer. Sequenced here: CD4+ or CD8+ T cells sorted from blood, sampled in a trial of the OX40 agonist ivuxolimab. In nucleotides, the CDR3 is TGTGCCAGCAGCTTCCATCCCAAAAATGAGCAGTTCTTC. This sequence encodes CASSFHPKNEQFF.